This TCR beta chain originates from a study of shared T cell receptors in the human thymus. Repertoires were generated with immunoSEQ multiplex PCR, while TCRdb's copy carries only in-frame clones and drops some. This table holds 450,000 to 650,000 clones, more than 75% found once. The germline CDR1 and CDR2 sequences are SGHVS and FQNEAQ. The length of the CDR3 is 15 residues. V was shortened by 5 bases and J by 6 bases, with 18 bases between the two germline ends. This same sample was also taken into another study, of human thymus T cells. Turning to that study: Resections removed during corrective heart surgery provided the thymus tissue used. Thymic repertoires of unrelated individuals were reported in related research to overlap highly.

This rearrangement joins TRBV7-8 to TRBJ2-3; D is uncertain. The TCR sequence derives from a boy younger than two with a congenital heart defect. Sequencing was carried out using thymocytes. CDR3 sequence: CASSADKSGWDTQYF. Here the CDR3 DNA reads TGTGCCAGCAGCGCGGATAAGAGTGGGTGGGATACGCAGTATTTT.